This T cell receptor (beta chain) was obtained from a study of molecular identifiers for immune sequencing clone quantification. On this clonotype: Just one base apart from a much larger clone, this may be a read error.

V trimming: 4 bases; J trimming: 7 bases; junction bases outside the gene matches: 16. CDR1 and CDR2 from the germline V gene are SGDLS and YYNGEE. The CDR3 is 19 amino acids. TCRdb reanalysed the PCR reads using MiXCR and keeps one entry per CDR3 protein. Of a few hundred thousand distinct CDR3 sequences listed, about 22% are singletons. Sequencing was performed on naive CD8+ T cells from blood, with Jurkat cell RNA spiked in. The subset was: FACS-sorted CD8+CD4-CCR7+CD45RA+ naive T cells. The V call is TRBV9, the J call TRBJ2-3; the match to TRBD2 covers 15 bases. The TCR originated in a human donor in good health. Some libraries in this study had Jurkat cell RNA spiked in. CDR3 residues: CASSSPGTSGRLLTNTQYF. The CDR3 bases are TGTGCCAGCAGCTCACCGGGGACTAGCGGGAGGTTGTTGACAAATACGCAGTATTTT. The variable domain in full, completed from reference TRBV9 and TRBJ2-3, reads DSGVTQTPKHLITATGQRVTLRCSPRSGDLSVYWYQQSLDQGLQFLIQYYNGEERAKGNILERFSAQQFPDLHSELNLSSLELGDSALYFCASSSPGTSGRLLTNTQYFGPGTRLTVL.